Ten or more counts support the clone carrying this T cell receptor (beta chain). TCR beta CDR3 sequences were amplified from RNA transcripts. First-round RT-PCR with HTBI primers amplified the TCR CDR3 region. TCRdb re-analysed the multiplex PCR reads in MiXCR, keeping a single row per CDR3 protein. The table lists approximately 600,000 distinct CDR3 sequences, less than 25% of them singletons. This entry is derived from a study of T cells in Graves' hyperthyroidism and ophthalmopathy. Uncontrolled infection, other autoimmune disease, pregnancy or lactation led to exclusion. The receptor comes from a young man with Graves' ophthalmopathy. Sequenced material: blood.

CDR3: CASSFWGAGASNEQFF. The CDR3 DNA follows: TGTGCCAGCAGCTTTTGGGGAGCGGGAGCATCGAATGAGCAGTTCTTC. The chain joins TRBV5-6 to TRBJ2-1; 8 bases line up with TRBD2. This CDR3 has 16 amino acids. The germline gives CDR1 SGHDT, CDR2 YYEEEE. The trim removed 2 bases at V and 7 bases at J, leaving 11 bases unmatched.